Presented here are 4 T cell receptor beta chains from one specimen sequenced in a study of identical twins. TCRdb passed the 5' RACE reads through MiXCR, listing each CDR3 protein once. The sample lists fewer than 650,000 distinct CDR3 sequences, approximately 10% occurring once. In addition, the sample was reused for a study of yellow fever vaccine responses in identical twins.

Sequenced input: PBMCs. The receptors were sampled from a woman between 18 and 29 years old in good health.

Many counts were recorded for this clonotype. The V and J genes are TRBV12-3 or TRBV12-4 and TRBJ1-1, with 9 bases fitting TRBD1. V was pared by 6 bases and J by 5 bases, with 7 bases of the junction left unmatched. This CDR3 spans 14 amino acids. CDR3 coding DNA: TGTGCCAGCAGCCGAACAGGGGGCGTTACTGAAGCTTTCTTT. Its translation is CASSRTGGVTEAFF.

This clonotype came up a few times. The CDR3 bases are TGTGCCACCAGTGAGGGGACACCCTACGAGCAGTACTTC. It encodes CATSEGTPYEQYF. J is TRBJ2-7 and V is TRBV24-1, with D tentatively TRBD1 (6 bases). The CDR3 runs 13 residues. Germline V gene lookup returns CDR1 KGHDR and CDR2 SFDVKD. Trimming removed 4 bases at V and 2 bases at J, with 8 bases between.

The rearrangement joins TRBV5-1 to TRBJ2-6; weak D call: TRBD2 (6 bases). CDR1 and CDR2 (germline): SGHRS, YFSETQ. This CDR3 is built from 17 residues. Trimming took 4 bases from V and 0 from J, leaving 14 bases between them. CDR3 protein: CASSPAGSISGANVLTF. CDR3 DNA: TGCGCCAGCAGCCCGGCGGGATCCATCTCTGGGGCCAACGTCCTGACTTTC.

This clonotype has more than one count but fewer than ten. The V and J genes are TRBV7-9 and TRBJ2-3; 13 positions agree with TRBD2. V lost 6 bases to trimming and J lost 2 bases; unmatched junction nucleotides: 8. The CDR3 contains 17 residues. CDR1 and CDR2 from the germline V gene are SEHNR and FQNEAQ (reference sequence). The CDR3 bases are TGTGCCAGCAGACCAGGACTAGCGGGAGTCATCACAGATACGCAGTATTTT. This sequence encodes CASRPGLAGVITDTQYF.